Listed here are 22 T cell receptor beta chains from one sample, sequenced in a study of blood T cell repertoires in COVID-19. Assay: immunoSEQ multiplex PCR; the TCRdb copy retains only in-frame clones and omits some. The sample lists about 240,000 clones, about 85% occurring once. Sequenced material: peripheral blood. The receptors derive from a man aged 60 to 69 who had recovered from COVID-19.

This clone was seen just once. CDR3 in DNA: TGTGCCAGCAGCCGGGGACAGGGAGATGGGAGCTCCTATAATTCACCCCTCCACTTT. Translation: CASSRGQGDGSSYNSPLHF. The chain combines TRBV7-9 with TRBJ1-6, with 9 bases identical to TRBD1. This CDR3 is built from 19 residues. The V gene end was trimmed by 5 bases and the J gene end by 0 bases; junction bases not matched to a gene: 11. CDR1 and CDR2 (germline): SEHNR, FQNEAQ (reference sequence).

Only one count was recorded for this clone. This chain joins TRBV7-6 and TRBJ2-2; D not resolved. The CDR3 consists of 16 residues. Germline V gene lookup returns CDR1 SGHVS and CDR2 FNYEAQ. The V and J ends lost 2 bases and 2 bases respectively, with 12 bases between them. As DNA, the CDR3 is TGTGCCAGCAGCTTAATTGTCGCGGAAAACACCGGGGAGCTGTTTTTT. Its translation is CASSLIVAENTGELFF.

This chain uses TRBV5-5 with TRBJ1-1; a weak D match, TRBD1 (6 bases). V lost 2 bases and J lost 1, with 18 bases in between. There are 17 residues in the CDR3. Germline-derived CDR1 and CDR2 are SGHKS and YYEKEE (reference sequence). CDR3 protein: CASSFLPTGTGNTEAFF. The CDR3 region has the DNA TGTGCCAGCAGCTTCCTTCCCACAGGGACGGGGAACACTGAAGCTTTCTTT.

V is TRBV5-1 and J is TRBJ2-7, with 8 bases fitting TRBD2. The CDR3 runs to 14 residues. Looked up from germline, CDR1 is SGHRS and CDR2 is YFSETQ. V shed 0 bases and J 6 bases; nucleotides not matched to a gene: 5. CDR3 region: CASSLAGGAGEQYF. CDR3 sequence (DNA): TGCGCCAGCAGCTTGGCCGGGGGGGCGGGCGAGCAGTACTTC.

This clone was seen once. The chain carries TRBV5-1 and TRBJ1-1; D is possibly TRBD1 (5 bases). The CDR3 runs to 15 residues. Germline values: CDR1 SGHRS, CDR2 YFSETQ. Trimming took off 0 bases at V and 1 base at J, with 10 bases between the two ends. The CDR3 DNA reads as TGCGCCAGCAGCTTGGTTGCAGGGCCGAACACTGAAGCTTTCTTT. This codes for CASSLVAGPNTEAFF. Complete variable domain (other parts from reference TRBV5-1 and TRBJ1-1): KAGVTQTPRYLIKTRGQQVTLSCSPISGHRSVSWYQQTPGQGLQFLFEYFSETQRNKGNFPGRFSGRQFSNSRSEMNVSTLELGDSALYLCASSLVAGPNTEAFFGQGTRLTVV.

The genes are TRBV6-2 or TRBV6-3 and TRBJ1-1, with TRBD1 as a possible D gene (5 bases). Trimming pared 1 base from V and 7 bases from J, leaving 10 bases between. The CDR3 covers 13 residues. Germline CDR1 and CDR2: MNHEY and SVGEGT. The DNA for the CDR3 is TGTGCCAGCAGTTACTGGGGGGGTAGTGAAGCTTTCTTT. Encoded protein: CASSYWGGSEAFF.

The CDR3 region has the DNA TGTGCCACCAGTGATCCCGGGACAGGGTTGACGGGTGAGCAGTTCTTC. This translates into CATSDPGTGLTGEQFF. This chain connects TRBV24-1 to TRBJ2-1, with 9 bases fitting TRBD1. Germline-derived CDR1 and CDR2 are KGHDR and SFDVKD. Unmatched junction bases numbered 11, after V lost 3 bases and J lost 9 bases. This CDR3 contains 16 residues.

This chain joins TRBV5-5 and TRBJ1-2, with D tentatively TRBD1 (5 bases). The germline CDR1 and CDR2 sequences are SGHKS and YYEKEE (reference sequence). V dropped 6 bases and J dropped 0 bases, with 21 bases sitting between them. The CDR3 has 17 amino acids. The CDR3 loop is CASTLRGVPEANYGYTF. CDR3 sequence (DNA): TGTGCCAGCACCCTGCGGGGGGTACCTGAAGCTAACTATGGCTACACCTTC.

The count of this clone is one. The chain recombines TRBV19 with TRBJ1-4; 8 positions match TRBD1. Germline lookup yields CDR1 LNHDA and CDR2 SQIVND (reference sequence). CDR3 length: 13 amino acids. After removal of 10 bases from V and 4 bases from J, the junction contained 5 bases not matched to a gene. Here the CDR3 reads CATRTGFNEKLFF. The CDR3 DNA reads TGTGCCACCCGGACAGGGTTTAATGAAAAACTGTTTTTT.

The V call is TRBV6-1, the J call TRBJ1-1; D remains unclear. Germline V lookup: CDR1 MNHNS, CDR2 SASEGT. V was clipped by 3 bases and J by 3 bases, with 11 bases between them. The CDR3 covers 14 residues. CDR3 in amino acids: CASSDLPLDTEAFF. In nucleotides, the CDR3 is TGTGCCAGCAGTGACCTACCCTTGGACACTGAAGCTTTCTTT.

The gene calls are TRBV7-9 and TRBJ2-3; weak D call: TRBD1 (6 bases). V shed 5 bases and J shed 1 base, with 16 bases lying between them. CDR1 and CDR2 from the germline V gene are SEHNR and FQNEAQ (reference sequence). CDR3 size: 16 residues. Written as DNA, the CDR3 is TGTGCCAGCAGCGCCACAAGGGCAGGGGGCACAGATACGCAGTATTTT. Residues: CASSATRAGGTDTQYF.

J is TRBJ1-2 and V is TRBV5-5; unclear D gene. Germline values: CDR1 SGHKS, CDR2 YYEKEE (reference sequence). The CDR3 has 13 residues. Between the trimmed V and J ends, which lost 3 bases and 1 base, there was a span of 7 bases. CDR3 bases: TGTGCCAGCAGCTCGGGAGATAACTATGGCTACACCTTC. This gives the protein CASSSGDNYGYTF.

This chain uses TRBV19 with TRBJ1-3, with 9 bases fitting TRBD1. Germline CDR1 is LNHDA and CDR2 is SQIVND (reference sequence). CDR3 length equals 18 residues. V dropped 3 bases and J dropped 3; count of bases not matched to a gene: 12. CDR3 sequence: CASSISGQGLLRGNTIYF. The CDR3 nucleotides read TGTGCCAGTAGTATTAGTGGACAGGGGCTTCTACGTGGAAACACCATATATTTT.

As concerns this clone: With a much larger clone just one base away, this may be a read error. The chain couples TRBV9 to TRBJ1-1, with TRBD1 as a possible D gene (6 bases). V dropped 3 bases and J dropped 1 base, with 7 bases sitting between them. This CDR3 has 13 amino acids. Germline V CDR1 and CDR2: SGDLS, YYNGEE. CDR3 DNA: TGTGCCAGCAGCGCGACAGGGAACACTGAAGCTTTCTTT. Translated, it gives CASSATGNTEAFF.

The CDR3 coding sequence is TGTGCCAGCACCCCTGGGCGGGGACCTTACAATGAGCAGTTCTTC. It specifies CASTPGRGPYNEQFF. The chain has TRBV7-9 and TRBJ2-1; D might be TRBD2 (6 bases). With 7 bases removed from V and 4 bases from J, the gap between germline ends came to 17 bases. The length of the CDR3 is 15 residues. CDR1 is SEHNR and CDR2 is FQNEAQ in the germline V gene (reference sequence).

This chain uses TRBV12-5 with TRBJ1-3; unclear D gene. The germline V gene encodes CDR1 LGHNT and CDR2 FRNRAP. Deletions cut 0 bases from V and 2 bases from J, with 11 bases between. The length of the CDR3 is 16 residues. The CDR3 DNA reads as TGTGCTAGTGGTTTGGTACTAGGAAAGACTGGAAACACCATATATTTT. Protein product: CASGLVLGKTGNTIYF.

This clone is a singleton in its sample. V is TRBV27 and J is TRBJ1-2; 9 bases are a match to TRBD1. The trim removed 5 bases at V and 3 bases at J, leaving 1 base unmatched. Germline V gene lookup returns CDR1 MNHEY and CDR2 SMNVEV (reference sequence). The CDR3 consists of 13 residues. Here the CDR3 DNA reads TGTGCCAGCAGTCGGGACAGGGACTATGGCTACACCTTC. Residues: CASSRDRDYGYTF.

This chain joins TRBV6-6 and TRBJ2-1; possibly TRBD1 for D (5 bases). This CDR3 comprises 11 residues. The germline CDR1 and CDR2 sequences are MNHNY and SVGAGI (reference sequence). V lost 10 bases and J 3 bases, leaving 7 bases between the germline ends. The CDR3 is CATGHYNEQFF. The CDR3 nucleotides are TGTGCCACCGGACACTACAATGAGCAGTTCTTC.

The J gene is TRBJ2-7, the V gene TRBV6-5, with TRBD1 as a possible D gene (5 bases). V dropped 5 bases and J dropped 6 bases, with 17 bases sitting between them. CDR1 and CDR2 from the germline V gene are MNHEY and SVGAGI. The CDR3 is made up of 14 amino acids. The chain's CDR3 is CASSTRVRTAEQYF. In DNA form, the CDR3 reads TGTGCCAGCAGTACCAGGGTTCGCACAGCCGAGCAGTACTTC.

The V gene is TRBV7-9, the J gene TRBJ2-3; no reliable D call. Trimming shortened V by 6 bases and J by 4 bases, and 14 bases separated the two germline ends. This CDR3 spans 14 amino acids. In germline, CDR1 is SEHNR, CDR2 FQNEAQ (reference sequence). CDR3 residues: CASSRARSADTQYF. DNA of the CDR3: TGTGCCAGCAGTCGCGCGAGGTCTGCAGATACGCAGTATTTT. Using reference TRBV7-9 and TRBJ2-3 for the parts outside the CDR3, the full variable domain is DTGVSQNPRHKITKRGQNVTFRCDPISEHNRLYWYRQTLGQGPEFLTYFQNEAQLEKSRLLSDRFSAERPKGSFSTLEIQRTEQGDSAMYLCASSRARSADTQYFGPGTRLTVL.

The gene calls are TRBV7-9 and TRBJ1-2, with unresolved D. The V gene lost 1 base and the J gene lost 7 bases, with 16 bases spanning the gap. This CDR3 is 15 amino acids long. Germline V gives CDR1 SEHNR, CDR2 FQNEAQ (reference sequence). CDR3 protein: CASSLVSQPLGGYTF. DNA for the CDR3: TGTGCCAGCAGCTTAGTTAGCCAGCCGTTGGGTGGCTACACCTTC.

This rearrangement joins TRBV2 to TRBJ2-1; TRBD2 agrees at 10 bases. The germline CDR1 and CDR2 sequences are SNHLY and FYNNEI. The CDR3 runs to 14 residues. Trimming removed 6 bases from V and 8 bases from J; junction bases left unmatched: 7. CDR3 sequence: CASRAGGLIHEQFF. In DNA, the CDR3 is TGTGCCAGCAGAGCGGGGGGGCTAATCCATGAGCAGTTCTTC.